These 28 T cell receptor beta chains share one sample of origin, sequenced in a study of blood T cell repertoires in COVID-19. Clones were read by immunoSEQ multiplex PCR, and TCRdb kept only the in-frame ones, dropping some. The repertoire holds roughly 190,000 clones, over 70% seen once, with roughly 2.9% in the top ten. The material sequenced was peripheral blood. Receptors originate from a middle-aged man with active or convalescent COVID-19.

This sequence joins TRBV5-1 and TRBJ2-7, with a weak D call TRBD2 (5 bases). The length of the CDR3 is 16 residues. Deletions cut 3 bases from V and 3 bases from J, with 19 bases between. Germline-derived CDR1 and CDR2 are SGHRS and YFSETQ. The CDR3 DNA follows: TGCGCCAGCAGCTGGGCTAGGTCTACTAGTATCTACGAGCAGTACTTC. Its protein product is CASSWARSTSIYEQYF.

The V and J genes are TRBV3-1 (or the pseudogene TRBV3-2) and TRBJ2-1; D uncertain. Trimming pared 2 bases from V and 3 bases from J, leaving 8 bases between. Per the germline V gene, CDR1 is LGHDT and CDR2 is YNNKEL (reference sequence). The CDR3 is 14 amino acids. CDR3 amino acids: CASSQSVLYNEQFF. The CDR3, as DNA: TGTGCCAGCAGCCAAAGCGTTCTCTACAATGAGCAGTTCTTC.

The chain recombines TRBV19 with TRBJ2-7; unclear D gene. V was shortened by 3 bases and J by 1 base, with 7 bases between the two germline ends. CDR1 is LNHDA and CDR2 is SQIVND in the germline V gene (reference sequence). CDR3 length: 13 amino acids. The CDR3 sequence is CASSIPNSYEQYF. DNA of the CDR3: TGTGCCAGTAGTATCCCCAATTCCTACGAGCAGTACTTC.

This chain links TRBV12-5 with TRBJ1-6; 8 positions match TRBD1. The CDR3 runs to 18 residues. The V gene end was trimmed by 5 bases and the J gene end by 7 bases; junction bases not matched to a gene: 16. Germline CDR1 and CDR2: LGHNT and FRNRAP. This CDR3 reads CASGPTAGGSISNSPLHF. The CDR3 nucleotides are TGTGCTAGTGGTCCTACAGCAGGGGGCAGCATCTCCAATTCACCCCTCCACTTT.

As DNA, the CDR3 is TGCAGCGTCTGGACAGGGACGGACACTGAAGCTTTCTTT. This encodes CSVWTGTDTEAFF. The chain employs TRBV29-1 and TRBJ1-1; TRBD1 matches at 8 bases. Unmatched junction bases numbered 6, after V lost 6 bases and J lost 3 bases. This CDR3 has 13 amino acids. The germline gives CDR1 SQVTM, CDR2 ANQGSEA.

J is TRBJ1-2 and V is TRBV6-5; D may be TRBD1 (6 bases). The length of the CDR3 is 15 residues. Germline loops: CDR1 MNHEY, CDR2 SVGAGI. V was shortened by 0 bases and J by 4 bases, with 12 bases between the two germline ends. CDR3 bases: TGTGCCAGCAGTTACTCGATTGGGGGCAGCTATGGCTACACCTTC. This gives the protein CASSYSIGGSYGYTF.

This clone was observed once. The V and J genes are TRBV4-1 and TRBJ1-6; 10 nucleotides match TRBD1. CDR1 and CDR2 from the germline V gene are MGHRA and YSYEKL. The V segment lost 4 bases and the J segment 9 bases; nucleotides outside the gene matches: 0. The CDR3 loop spans 13 amino acids. The CDR3 DNA reads TGCGCCAGCAGCCGGGACAGGGGTTCACCCCTCCACTTT. Protein product: CASSRDRGSPLHF.

The J gene is TRBJ1-2, the V gene TRBV27; 9 nucleotides match TRBD1. The CDR3 is 14 residues long. From germline, CDR1 is MNHEY and CDR2 SMNVEV (reference sequence). V trimming: 5 bases; J trimming: 7 bases; junction bases outside the gene matches: 8. Here the CDR3 DNA reads TGTGCCAGCAGTCAACAGGGGGCGGTTTCTGGCTACACCTTC. The encoded protein is CASSQQGAVSGYTF.

This chain connects TRBV6-1 to TRBJ2-7; maybe TRBD1 (5 bases). Germline V gene data show CDR1 as MNHNS and CDR2 as SASEGT. With 2 bases removed from V and 7 bases from J, the gap between germline ends came to 15 bases. The CDR3 length is 14 residues. In nucleotides, the CDR3 is TGTGCCAGCAGTGAACAGACAGCCAGCCGGGAGCAGTACTTC. Residues: CASSEQTASREQYF.

This clone was detected a few times. This chain joins TRBV21-1 and TRBJ1-1. TRBV21-1 has pseudogene status. There are 14 residues in the CDR3. CDR3 loop: CASSKGGRNTEAFF. The CDR3 DNA sequence: TGTGCCAGCAGCAAGGGGGGAAGGAACACTGAAGCTTTCTTT.

The chain combines TRBV27 with TRBJ1-6; D uncertain. The CDR3 is 18 amino acids. Germline CDR1 and CDR2: MNHEY and SMNVEV (reference sequence). V was trimmed by 0 bases and J by 0 bases, leaving 12 bases between them. The CDR3 nucleotides are TGTGCCAGCAGTTTATCTCCCTTACCAGGCTCCTATAATTCACCCCTCCACTTT. This codes for CASSLSPLPGSYNSPLHF.

This rearrangement joins TRBV6-5 to TRBJ1-6; perhaps TRBD1 as D (5 bases). V lost 0 bases and J lost 7, with 13 bases in between. Germline CDR1 is MNHEY and CDR2 is SVGAGI. The CDR3 totals 16 residues. DNA for the CDR3: TGTGCCAGCAGTTACTCGGGGCAGGGCCCAAATTCACCCCTCCACTTT. Translating gives CASSYSGQGPNSPLHF.

This chain links TRBV7-9 with TRBJ2-5; D gene uncertain. The V gene's germline CDR1 is SEHNR and CDR2 FQNEAQ (reference sequence). This CDR3 comprises 15 residues. The ends were cut back, 10 bases at V and 4 bases at J, with 22 bases in the middle. CDR3 amino acids: CANQLLSGSPETQYF. The CDR3 DNA reads TGTGCCAACCAGCTCCTATCGGGTAGCCCAGAGACCCAGTACTTC.

This CDR3 reads CASSLVRDANSPLHF. The CDR3 coding sequence is TGTGCCAGCAGCTTAGTCAGGGATGCGAATTCACCCCTCCACTTT. The chain recombines TRBV7-6 with TRBJ1-6; the D gene is possibly TRBD1 (5 bases). The CDR3 is 15 amino acids. Trimming took off 1 base at V and 7 bases at J, with 11 bases between the two ends. Germline loops: CDR1 SGHVS, CDR2 FNYEAQ.

The chain employs TRBV29-1 and TRBJ2-1; D is unclear. The V end lost 4 bases, the J end lost 2 bases, and 9 bases lay between the germline ends. The CDR3 is 13 residues long. Germline lookup yields CDR1 SQVTM and CDR2 ANQGSEA. The CDR3: CSVGWAPYNEQFF. CDR3 DNA sequence: TGCAGCGTTGGGTGGGCACCCTACAATGAGCAGTTCTTC.

With regard to this clone: The same CDR3 is also encoded by other DNA sequences in this sample. The chain couples TRBV3-1 (or the pseudogene TRBV3-2) to TRBJ1-1; D is unclear. This CDR3 is built from 12 residues. The V and J ends lost 1 base and 5 bases respectively, with 5 bases between them. Germline V gene data show CDR1 as LGHDT and CDR2 as YNNKEL (reference sequence). The CDR3 DNA is TGTGCCAGCAGCCAAGTAGTAACTGAAGCTTTCTTT. The encoded protein is CASSQVVTEAFF.

This clone was observed a few times. V usage is TRBV30 and J usage is TRBJ1-1, with TRBD1 as a possible D gene (5 bases). Trimming cost V 1 base and J 1 base, with 10 bases left between them. Looked up from germline, CDR1 is GTSNPN and CDR2 is SVGIG (reference sequence). The CDR3 runs 14 residues. This CDR3 reads CAWSGDQGNTEAFF. The CDR3 DNA follows: TGTGCCTGGAGTGGCGATCAGGGGAACACTGAAGCTTTCTTT.

The CDR3 coding sequence is TGTGCCAGCAGTTACGGCAGGGGGACGAACACCGGGGAGCTGTTTTTT. This sequence encodes CASSYGRGTNTGELFF. J is TRBJ2-2 and V is TRBV6-5; 7 bases line up with TRBD1. Germline values: CDR1 MNHEY, CDR2 SVGAGI. The CDR3 is made up of 16 amino acids. J lost 0 bases, V lost 2 bases, and 3 bases had no gene match.

This clone was detected a few times. CDR3 in amino acids: CASSKGGSIGYNEQFF. The CDR3 DNA reads as TGTGCCAGCAGCAAAGGAGGTAGCATCGGCTACAATGAGCAGTTCTTC. The rearrangement links TRBV21-1 to TRBJ2-1; no DNA check was done on the table's D call, TRBD2. TRBV21-1 is designated a pseudogene. This CDR3 has 16 amino acids.

V gene TRBV28 combines with J gene TRBJ1-2, with 10 bases lining up with TRBD1. Per germline, CDR1 MDHEN and CDR2 SYDVKM. The CDR3 sequence is 13 residues long. After removal of 3 bases from V and 7 bases from J, the junction contained 2 bases not matched to a gene. CDR3 residues: CASSFDRGLGYTF. CDR3 DNA sequence: TGTGCCAGCAGTTTCGACAGGGGGCTTGGCTACACCTTC.

The chain carries TRBV24-1 and TRBJ2-1; 7 positions match TRBD1. The CDR3 consists of 13 residues. The germline gives CDR1 KGHDR, CDR2 SFDVKD. Trimming cost V 6 bases and J 4 bases; bases outside gene matches: 2. The CDR3 DNA reads as TGTGCCACCAGTCCGGGACAGTACAATGAGCAGTTCTTC. Translating gives CATSPGQYNEQFF.

The chain couples TRBV7-2 to TRBJ1-4; TRBD1 matches at 9 bases. This CDR3 is 16 amino acids long. Germline CDR1 and CDR2: SGHTA and FQGNSA. V was pared by 5 bases and J by 8 bases, with 12 bases of the junction left unmatched. CDR3 bases: TGTGCCAGCAGCCCGCAGACAGGGGGTGCTGGGGAAAAACTGTTTTTT. Translating gives CASSPQTGGAGEKLFF.

This clone has only one observation. The CDR3 protein is CATSDFGTGVEGYTF. The CDR3 nucleotides read TGTGCCACCAGTGATTTTGGGACGGGGGTAGAGGGCTACACCTTC. The chain links TRBV24-1 to TRBJ1-2; D possibly corresponds to TRBD1 (5 bases). CDR1 KGHDR and CDR2 SFDVKD come from the germline V gene. CDR3 length equals 15 residues. V shed 1 base and J shed 8 bases, with 16 bases lying between them.

This clone was picked up many times. The chain has TRBV27 and TRBJ1-1, with D possibly TRBD1 on 5 matching bases. The CDR3 extends over 14 amino acids. V lost 5 bases and J 2 bases, leaving 12 bases between the germline ends. Germline values: CDR1 MNHEY, CDR2 SMNVEV (reference sequence). The CDR3 region has the DNA TGTGCCAGCAGTATTATTCAGGGAAACACTGAAGCTTTCTTT. Protein sequence: CASSIIQGNTEAFF.

This sequence joins TRBV10-3 and TRBJ2-1, with TRBD2 identical over 10 bases. Unmatched junction bases numbered 3, after V lost 5 bases and J lost 2 bases. This CDR3 is built from 15 residues. Germline V lookup: CDR1 ENHRY, CDR2 SYGVKD. The CDR3 here is CAISSSGSTYNEQFF. In nucleotides, the CDR3 is TGTGCCATCAGTTCTAGCGGGAGTACCTACAATGAGCAGTTCTTC.

This chain connects TRBV4-3 to TRBJ1-4, with D tentatively TRBD1 (6 bases). Germline CDR1 is LGHNA and CDR2 is YSLEER. V dropped 4 bases and J dropped 4 bases, with 16 bases sitting between them. This CDR3 has 16 residues. The chain's CDR3 is CASSRGQRTINEKLFF. The CDR3 nucleotides are TGCGCCAGCAGCCGAGGACAGCGAACCATTAATGAAAAACTGTTTTTT.

The chain uses TRBV19 and TRBJ1-5, with TRBD1 matching 7 bases. Germline loops: CDR1 LNHDA, CDR2 SQIVND (reference sequence). J gave up 0 bases and V 3 bases, and 5 bases lay outside the gene matches. CDR3 length equals 16 residues. In nucleotides, the CDR3 is TGTGCCAGTAGTATTACTGACAGGGATAGCAATCAGCCCCAGCATTTT. Protein: CASSITDRDSNQPQHF. Looking up the rest from reference TRBV19 and TRBJ1-5 gives the full variable domain: DGGITQSPKYLFRKEGQNVTLSCEQNLNHDAMYWYRQDPGQGLRLIYYSQIVNDFQKGDIAEGYSVSREKKESFPLTVTSAQKNPTAFYLCASSITDRDSNQPQHFGDGTRLSIL.

The chain combines TRBV18 with TRBJ2-7; 12 bases are shared with TRBD2. V lost 3 bases and J lost 5; bases outside the gene matches: 5. The CDR3 consists of 15 residues. CDR1 is KGHSH and CDR2 is LQKENI in the germline V gene. Written as DNA, the CDR3 is TGTGCCAGCTCACCGGGTGCTAGCGGGAGGGACGAGCAGTACTTC. Translating it yields CASSPGASGRDEQYF.